The following is a TCR beta chain sequence with its context. The antigen is undetermined. CDR3 length: 15 residues. Trimming shortened V by 0 bases and J by 4 bases, and 13 bases separated the two germline ends. The germline CDR1 and CDR2 sequences are SGDLS and YYNGEE. This sample is drawn from a study of blood T cells in healthy people across ages. PCR was performed a second time for about 7 to 11 cycles using a sample-barcoded 5' primer and a J-beta primer mix. TCRdb reprocessed the 5' RACE reads with MiXCR, giving one entry per CDR3 protein. The sample records about 1.5 million distinct CDR3 sequences, 42% being singletons. Study-wide results and caveats: Diversity estimates drawn from one million T cells were deemed underestimates.

The receptor was derived from a woman aged 18-29 years in good health. J is TRBJ1-1 and V is TRBV9; the D gene is possibly TRBD1 (5 bases). Sequencing was done on a sample of blood. CDR3 sequence: CASSVVGVGGTEAFF. CDR3 DNA: TGTGCCAGCAGCGTAGTAGGGGTGGGGGGCACTGAAGCTTTCTTT. Looking up the rest from reference TRBV9 and TRBJ1-1 gives the full variable domain: DSGVTQTPKHLITATGQRVTLRCSPRSGDLSVYWYQQSLDQGLQFLIQYYNGEERAKGNILERFSAQQFPDLHSELNLSSLELGDSALYFCASSVVGVGGTEAFFGQGTRLTVV.